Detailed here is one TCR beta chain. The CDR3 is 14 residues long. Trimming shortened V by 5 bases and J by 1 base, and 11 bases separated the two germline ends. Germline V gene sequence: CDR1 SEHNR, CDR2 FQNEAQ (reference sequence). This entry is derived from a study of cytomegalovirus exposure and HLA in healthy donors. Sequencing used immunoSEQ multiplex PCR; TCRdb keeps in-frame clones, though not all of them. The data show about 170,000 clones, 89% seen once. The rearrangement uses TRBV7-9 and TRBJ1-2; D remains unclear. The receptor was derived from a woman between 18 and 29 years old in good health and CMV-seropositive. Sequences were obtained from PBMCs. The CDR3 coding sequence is TGTGCCAGCAGCCTCACCCAGATTAACTATGGCTACACCTTC. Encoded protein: CASSLTQINYGYTF.